Detailed here is one TCR beta chain. The antigen is not known. This sample is part of a study of T cell responses to AZD1222 COVID-19 vaccine. Overall study findings and caveats: Vaccination with two AZD1222 doses was followed by a rise in Spike-specific TCR breadth and depth.

The V end lost 4 bases, the J end lost 3 bases, and 11 bases lay between the germline ends. Germline V gene lookup returns CDR1 GTSNPN and CDR2 SVGIG (reference sequence). The CDR3 contains 13 residues. The method was immunoSEQ multiplex PCR; TCRdb's version includes in-frame clones alone and lacks a portion of them. The sample shows around 150,000 clones, and 2.2% sits with its ten largest clones. Source material: peripheral blood. J is TRBJ2-3 and V is TRBV30; the D gene is possibly TRBD2 (6 bases). This TCR came from an adult in good health. CDR3 loop: CAWTLGLTDTQYF. The CDR3 DNA follows: TGTGCCTGGACCCTGGGACTTACAGATACGCAGTATTTT.